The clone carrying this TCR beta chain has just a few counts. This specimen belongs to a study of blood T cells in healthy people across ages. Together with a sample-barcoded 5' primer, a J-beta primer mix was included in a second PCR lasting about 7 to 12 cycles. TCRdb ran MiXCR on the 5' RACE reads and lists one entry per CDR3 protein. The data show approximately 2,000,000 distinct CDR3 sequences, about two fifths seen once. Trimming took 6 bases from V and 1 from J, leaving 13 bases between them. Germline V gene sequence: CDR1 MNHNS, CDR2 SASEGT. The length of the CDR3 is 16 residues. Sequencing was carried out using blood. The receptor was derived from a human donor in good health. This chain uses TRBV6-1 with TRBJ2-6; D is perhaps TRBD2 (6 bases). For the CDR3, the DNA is TGTGCCAGCAGATCTATACTAGCTTCTGGGGCCAACGTCCTGACTTTC. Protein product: CASRSILASGANVLTF.